This T cell receptor (beta chain) was identified in a study of blood T cells in healthy people across ages. Study-wide results and limits: The unsorted PBMCs prevented any conclusive comparison of naive versus antigen-experienced cells.

This CDR3 contains 13 residues. Trimming took off 7 bases at V and 4 bases at J, with 13 bases between the two ends. Next came a second PCR, run for about 7 to 12 cycles, which used a sample-barcoded 5' primer along with a J-beta primer mix. Carrying 12 random nucleotides, a template-switch adaptor labeled each individual cDNA molecule. TCRdb re-derived calls from the 5' RACE reads in MiXCR, one entry per CDR3 protein. The table records under 2,000,000 distinct CDR3 sequences, 49% of them present only once. About this clonotype: Its target is unknown.

This TCR was recovered from a middle-aged woman in good health. The sequenced sample was blood. The chain joins TRBV12-3 or TRBV12-4 to TRBJ1-2; D perhaps matches TRBD1 (6 bases). The CDR3 loop is CASIGGGGYGYTF. The DNA of the CDR3 is TGTGCCAGCATAGGGGGGGGAGGCTATGGCTACACCTTC.